The 5 T cell receptor beta chains below all came from one sample that was sequenced in a study of monozygotic twins with inflammatory bowel disease. TCRdb re-called the 5' RACE reads and gives one entry per CDR3 protein, without DNA. In all, the sample yields 150,000 to 200,000 distinct CDR3 sequences. Sequenced sample: blood. The receptors were gathered from a human donor with ulcerative colitis or Crohn's disease, or a healthy co-twin of an affected twin (not recorded which).

The chain has TRBV27 and TRBJ2-2; TCRdb's D gene call, TRBD1, goes unchecked for lack of DNA. CDR1 and CDR2 (germline): MNHEY, SMNVEV (reference sequence). The CDR3 is made up of 15 amino acids. This chain's CDR3 is CASSWSGGATGELFF.

The chain is built from TRBV10-3 and TRBJ1-2. There are 12 residues in the CDR3. Germline V lookup: CDR1 ENHRY, CDR2 SYGVKD. This CDR3 reads CATQRGSYGYTF.

This sequence joins TRBV5-5 and TRBJ1-1; no DNA is available, so the TRBD1 call from TCRdb remains unchecked. The CDR3 consists of 12 residues. From germline, CDR1 is SGHKS and CDR2 YYEKEE (reference sequence). CDR3 amino acids: CASSHDRVRAFF.

The rearrangement links TRBV5-1 to TRBJ2-5; TCRdb proposes TRBD1, but this gene call is untestable without DNA. The germline CDR1 and CDR2 sequences are SGHRS and YFSETQ. The length of the CDR3 is 14 residues. CDR3 region: CASSETAFRVTQYF.

The chain carries TRBV10-1 and TRBJ2-7; the D call from TCRdb, TRBD2, cannot be confirmed without DNA. CDR1 and CDR2 (germline): WNHNN, SYGVQD (reference sequence). This CDR3 contains 14 residues. CDR3 in amino acids: CASSPDVAPYEQYF.